Below, 32 T cell receptor beta chains from the same sample are listed, as sequenced in a study of Graves' ophthalmopathy and Graves' hyperthyroidism. For repertoire sequencing, the TCR beta CDR3 regions were amplified from RNA transcripts. Scientists carried out first-round RT-PCR using HTBI primers and then a second-round multiplex PCR. Using its own MiXCR run on the multiplex PCR reads, TCRdb lists one record per CDR3 protein. Of over a million distinct CDR3 sequences in the sample, about 38% were seen once. The sample was peripheral blood or thyroid tissue (not recorded which). These TCRs come from an adult man with Graves' hyperthyroidism.

This clonotype was detected ten times or more. J is TRBJ2-6 and V is TRBV29-1, with D unresolved. The CDR3 consists of 12 residues. Germline CDR1 and CDR2: SQVTM and ANQGSEA. The ends were cut back, 1 base at V and 5 bases at J, with 3 bases in the middle. The CDR3 region has the DNA TGCAGCGTTGAAGGAAGGGCCAACGTCCTGACTTTC. Translation: CSVEGRANVLTF.

The table lists this clonotype with a few counts. The V gene is TRBV6-6, the J gene TRBJ1-1; perhaps TRBD1 as D (5 bases). Germline V gene sequence: CDR1 MNHNY, CDR2 SVGAGI (reference sequence). V lost 0 bases to trimming and J lost 7 bases, with 9 bases between them. The CDR3 is made up of 13 amino acids. The CDR3 nucleotides are TGTGCCAGCAGTTACTCGCGGCAGGGTGAAGCTTTCTTT. Translating it yields CASSYSRQGEAFF.

The chain uses TRBV7-2 and TRBJ1-4, with TRBD1 as a possible D gene (6 bases). The CDR3 consists of 15 residues. In germline, CDR1 is SGHTA, CDR2 FQGNSA. Trimming stripped 11 bases from V and 8 bases from J, with 24 bases between. This CDR3 is CAWSDNAGAREKLFF. The DNA of the CDR3 is TGTGCCTGGAGTGACAACGCAGGGGCTCGAGAAAAACTGTTTTTT.

This clonotype was picked up a small number of times. One base away lies a much larger clone, so this may be a sequencing read error. The chain has TRBV24-1 and TRBJ2-5; D may match TRBD1 or TRBD2 (5 bases each). The germline gives CDR1 KGHDR, CDR2 SFDVKD. The CDR3 has 15 residues. CDR3 sequence (DNA): TGTGCCGCCAGTGAGGCCGGGGCGAAAGAGGAGACCCAGTACTTC. It is translated as CAASEAGAKEETQYF.

The sample holds many counts of this clonotype. The chain joins TRBV5-8 to TRBJ2-5; 11 bases are a match to TRBD1. This CDR3 comprises 14 residues. With 4 bases clipped from V and 4 bases from J, the junction kept 3 bases outside the gene matches. Germline V gene sequence: CDR1 SGHTS, CDR2 YDEGEE. The CDR3 sequence is CASSADRGPETQYF. CDR3 coding DNA: TGTGCCAGCAGCGCGGACAGGGGGCCAGAGACCCAGTACTTC. Together with reference TRBV5-8 and TRBJ2-5, the CDR3 gives the full variable domain: EAGVTQSPTHLIKTRGQQATLRCSPISGHTSVYWYQQALGLGLQFLLWYDEGEERNRGNFPPRFSGRQFPNYSSELNVNALELEDSALYLCASSADRGPETQYFGPGTRLLVL.

The J gene is TRBJ2-5, the V gene TRBV20-1; 9 bases line up with TRBD1. The CDR3 has 14 residues. V dropped 6 bases and J dropped 4; count of bases not matched to a gene: 9. CDR1 and CDR2 from the germline V gene are DFQATT and SNEGSKA (reference sequence). For the CDR3, the DNA is TGCAGTGCCGACACAGGGGGCCTACGAGAGACCCAGTACTTC. It codes for CSADTGGLRETQYF.

Note on this clonotype: A much larger clone sits a single nucleotide away, making a read error possible. The V gene is TRBV7-2, the J gene TRBJ1-4; D is undetermined. The V gene's germline CDR1 is SGHTA and CDR2 FQGNSA. This CDR3 is 14 amino acids long. CDR3: CVSSSRDKYEAKFF. The CDR3 DNA reads TGTGTCAGCAGCTCAAGAGACAAGTACGAAGCCAAGTTTTTT.

V is TRBV10-3 and J is TRBJ2-5, with D perhaps given as TRBD1 or TRBD2 (6 bases each). The germline CDR1 and CDR2 sequences are ENHRY and SYGVKD. The V end lost 2 bases, the J end lost 4 bases, and 14 bases lay between the germline ends. The CDR3 extends over 15 amino acids. Here the CDR3 reads CAISEARGGRETQYF. The CDR3 DNA reads as TGTGCCATCAGTGAGGCCAGGGGAGGAAGAGAGACCCAGTACTTC.

Remarks on this clonotype: The junction differs from germline at one of its ends, possibly a read error. This chain joins TRBV29-1 and TRBJ2-7, with D possibly matching TRBD1 (7 bases). There are 13 residues in the CDR3. CDR1 is SQVTM, CDR2 ANQGSEA, per germline. The CDR3 loop is CGVVTRGVNEQYF. For the CDR3, the DNA is TGCGGCGTCGTCACCAGGGGGGTGAACGAGCAGTACTTC.

The rearrangement joins TRBV11-2 to TRBJ2-5; D is unresolved. Germline V gene data show CDR1 as SGHAT and CDR2 as FQNNGV. The CDR3 extends over 14 amino acids. V was cut by 1 base and J by 5 bases, with 11 bases left in between. CDR3: CASSLGAMLETQYF. The CDR3 DNA reads as TGTGCCAGCAGCTTAGGGGCAATGCTGGAGACCCAGTACTTC.

To note about this clonotype: At one end, the junction sequence differs from germline, possibly due to a read error. The rearrangement links TRBV15 to TRBJ1-2, with D unresolved. From germline, CDR1 is LNHNV and CDR2 YYDKDF (reference sequence). The CDR3 spans 13 residues. The CDR3 nucleotides are TGTGCCACCAGCAGAGTTGGGGAATTTTCGAGCGACTTC. As protein: CATSRVGEFSSDF.

This clonotype was counted only a few times. The chain uses TRBV6-6 and TRBJ2-3, with D possibly being TRBD2 (5 bases). Germline loops: CDR1 MNHNY, CDR2 SVGAGI (reference sequence). This CDR3 comprises 14 residues. The V end was cut by 2 bases, the J end by 4 bases, with 10 bases between. This CDR3 is CASSYQTKADTQYF. The CDR3, as DNA: TGTGCCAGCAGTTACCAGACTAAAGCAGATACGCAGTATTTT.

The rearrangement links TRBV7-9 to TRBJ2-5; D uncertain. The germline V gene has CDR1 SEHNR and CDR2 FQNEAQ (reference sequence). V lost 4 bases, J lost 4 bases, and 10 bases lay in between. The CDR3 totals 13 residues. In DNA, the CDR3 is TGTGCCAGCAGCTACCTGTCCAGAGAGACCCAGTACTTC. As protein: CASSYLSRETQYF.

The chain has TRBV7-9 and TRBJ1-3; D is undetermined. V lost 3 bases and J lost 3, with 18 bases in between. CDR1 is SEHNR, CDR2 FQNEAQ, per germline (reference sequence). The CDR3 runs to 17 residues. CDR3 protein: CASSFRAGDYSGNTIYF. CDR3 bases: TGTGCCAGCAGCTTTCGGGCCGGGGATTACAGTGGAAACACCATATATTTT.

This clonotype was observed once. V and J are TRBV9 and TRBJ2-3; TRBD2 matches at 8 bases. This CDR3 comprises 14 residues. CDR1 is SGDLS, CDR2 YYNGEE, per germline. The J segment lost 5 bases and the V segment lost 0 bases, leaving 2 bases of the junction unmatched. CDR3 protein: CASSVGLAGDTQYF. The CDR3 region has the DNA TGTGCCAGCAGCGTAGGGCTAGCGGGAGATACGCAGTATTTT.

This clonotype was seen at least ten times. In DNA, the CDR3 is TGTGCCAGCAGCCACTACCGAACGGCTGAAGCTTTCTTT. Translated: CASSHYRTAEAFF. V and J are TRBV14 and TRBJ1-1; D uncertain. V was trimmed by 3 bases and J by 6 bases, leaving 11 bases between them. The germline V gene has CDR1 SGHDN and CDR2 FVKESK. The length of the CDR3 is 13 residues. Combining the CDR3 with reference TRBV14 and TRBJ1-1 gives the whole variable domain EAGVTQFPSHSVIEKGQTVTLRCDPISGHDNLYWYRRVMGKEIKFLLHFVKESKQDESGMPNNRFLAERTGGTYSTLKVQPAELEDSGVYFCASSHYRTAEAFFGQGTRLTVV.

This clonotype was detected many times. This clone may be a read error of a much larger clone one base away. V is TRBV7-9 and J is TRBJ1-6; D not resolved. V lost 4 bases and J lost 10, with 5 bases in between. The germline V gene has CDR1 SEHNR and CDR2 FQNEAQ (reference sequence). The CDR3 runs to 11 residues. The chain's CDR3 is CASSSESPLHF. As DNA, the CDR3 is TGTGCCAGCAGCTCCGAGTCACCCCTCCACTTT.

This clonotype was counted a single time. The V call is TRBV2, the J call TRBJ2-7, with 11 bases lining up with TRBD2. The germline CDR1 and CDR2 sequences are SNHLY and FYNNEI. V lost 6 bases, J lost 7 bases, and 8 bases stayed unmatched. The CDR3 has 14 residues. Here the CDR3 reads CASSRLAGSGEQYF. The CDR3 coding sequence is TGTGCCAGCAGCCGACTAGCGGGATCGGGAGAGCAGTACTTC.

V usage is TRBV9 and J usage is TRBJ2-5; possibly TRBD2 for D (6 bases). Germline V gene data show CDR1 as SGDLS and CDR2 as YYNGEE. The CDR3 runs to 13 residues. V dropped 5 bases and J dropped 2 bases, with 10 bases sitting between them. CDR3 bases: TGTGCCAGCAGGGGGACTTTTCAAGAGACCCAGTACTTC. It codes for CASRGTFQETQYF.

The sample holds many counts of this clonotype. The chain is built from TRBV25-1 and TRBJ2-1; tentatively, D is TRBD1 or TRBD2 (5 bases each). This CDR3 is 15 amino acids long. Trimming took 2 bases from V and 6 from J, leaving 14 bases between them. The germline CDR1 and CDR2 sequences are MGHDK and SYGVNS. CDR3 in amino acids: CASSESGRGVNEQFF. DNA of the CDR3: TGTGCCAGCAGTGAAAGCGGAAGAGGGGTCAATGAGCAGTTCTTC.

Only a few counts were recorded for this clonotype. The chain links TRBV7-2 to TRBJ1-6; D might be TRBD1 (6 bases). The CDR3 covers 15 residues. V was cut by 5 bases and J by 12 bases, with 20 bases left in between. CDR1 is SGHTA and CDR2 is FQGNSA in the germline V gene. The CDR3 DNA is TGTGCCAGCAGCCTTACCCGGCGGACAGAGAAACCCCTCCACTTT. It specifies CASSLTRRTEKPLHF.

The genes are TRBV10-3 and TRBJ1-5; the D is unclear. CDR3 length: 14 residues. With 10 bases removed from V and 7 bases from J, the gap between germline ends came to 20 bases. Germline assignment: CDR1 ENHRY and CDR2 SYGVKD. As DNA, the CDR3 is TGTGCCAGCACCCATGCAGCAGCGGGCCAGCCCCAGCATTTT. Translated, it gives CASTHAAAGQPQHF.

The rearrangement uses TRBV19 and TRBJ1-1; D gene unclear. Germline-derived CDR1 and CDR2 are LNHDA and SQIVND (reference sequence). The CDR3 totals 16 residues. V dropped 6 bases and J dropped 0 bases, with 17 bases sitting between them. The CDR3 DNA reads as TGTGCCAGTAGGCTACCCGGCTCATTCATGAACACTGAAGCTTTCTTT. Its translation: CASRLPGSFMNTEAFF.

At least ten counts were recorded for this clonotype. This chain uses TRBV2 with TRBJ2-5, with no clear D. Germline V CDR1 and CDR2: SNHLY, FYNNEI. Deletions cut 6 bases from V and 1 base from J, with 12 bases between. The CDR3 loop spans 14 amino acids. The CDR3 DNA sequence: TGTGCCAGCAGGTTAAGACATCTCCAAGAGACCCAGTACTTC. Translation: CASRLRHLQETQYF.

In its sample, this clonotype was seen a few times. The chain has TRBV19 and TRBJ2-7; 14 nucleotides line up with TRBD2. Germline trimming cut 0 bases from V and 3 bases from J; bases unmatched to any gene: 4. CDR1 and CDR2 from the germline V gene are LNHDA and SQIVND (reference sequence). The CDR3 runs 17 residues. The CDR3 spells CASSIEGTSGSRYEQYF. CDR3 nucleotide sequence: TGTGCCAGTAGTATAGAAGGGACTAGCGGGAGCCGCTACGAGCAGTACTTC.

The chain is built from TRBV7-9 and TRBJ2-5; 8 bases fit TRBD1. Germline loops: CDR1 SEHNR, CDR2 FQNEAQ (reference sequence). The V and J ends lost 5 bases and 7 bases, in that order; junction bases with no gene match: 9. This CDR3 is built from 14 residues. CDR3 residues: CASSPTGALGTQYF. The CDR3 coding sequence is TGTGCCAGCAGCCCGACAGGGGCACTAGGGACCCAGTACTTC.

There are many counts of this clonotype. In nucleotides, the CDR3 is TGTGCCAGCAGCGTAGGGGCAGGGGATCAGCCCCAGCATTTT. It translates to CASSVGAGDQPQHF. This chain joins TRBV9 and TRBJ1-5; D is possibly TRBD1 (6 bases). Trimming shortened V by 0 bases and J by 5 bases, and 9 bases separated the two germline ends. Germline values: CDR1 SGDLS, CDR2 YYNGEE. The CDR3 is made up of 14 amino acids.

Points on this clonotype: One end of the junction fails to match germline, which may point to a read error. The gene calls are TRBV25-1 and TRBJ2-2; D may match TRBD1 or TRBD2 (6 bases each). The CDR3 runs to 18 residues. Germline CDR1 MGHDK, CDR2 SYGVNS. The DNA of the CDR3 is TGTGCCAGCAGTGAATCCCAAGGGGGGCCACTGAACACTGGGGAGCTGTTTTTT. Its protein product is CASSESQGGPLNTGELFF.

CDR3 sequence: CASSSPGGIPETQYF. In nucleotides, the CDR3 is TGTGCCAGCAGCTCCCCCGGTGGCATCCCGGAGACCCAGTACTTC. The gene calls are TRBV7-8 and TRBJ2-5; D is unclear. Looked up from germline, CDR1 is SGHVS and CDR2 is FQNEAQ. V was shortened by 4 bases and J by 5 bases, with 17 bases between the two germline ends. The length of the CDR3 is 15 residues. Combining the CDR3 with reference TRBV7-8 and TRBJ2-5 gives the whole variable domain GAGVSQSPRYKVAKRGQDVALRCDPISGHVSLFWYQQALGQGPEFLTYFQNEAQLDKSGLPSDRFFAERPEGSVSTLKIQRTQQEDSAVYLCASSSPGGIPETQYFGPGTRLLVL.

With respect to this clonotype: This CDR3 fails to terminate in the conserved phenylalanine or tryptophan, so it likely reflects a read error. No DNA is shown, since the ends of the CDR3 on it are uncertain; the CDR3 is the one TCRdb lists. This sequence joins TRBV29-1 and TRBJ2-1. 13 amino acids form the CDR3, both terminal residues included. Germline-derived CDR1 and CDR2 are SQVTM and ANQGSEA. The CDR3 sequence: CSVERRTYNEQRY.

This clonotype was counted only a few times. The chain employs TRBV7-6 and TRBJ2-2; TRBD2 is a possible D gene (5 bases). Deletions cut 6 bases from V and 5 bases from J, with 13 bases between. The CDR3 contains 14 residues. CDR1 SGHVS and CDR2 FNYEAQ come from the germline V gene. The CDR3 protein is CASRMERRTGELFF. The CDR3 DNA is TGTGCCAGCAGAATGGAGCGGCGGACCGGGGAGCTGTTTTTT.

This clonotype was observed a handful of times. This chain connects TRBV15 to TRBJ1-5, with 9 bases fitting TRBD1. CDR1 is LNHNV and CDR2 is YYDKDF in the germline V gene (reference sequence). Trimming took 0 bases from V and 7 from J; bases not matched to a gene: 10. The length of the CDR3 is 17 residues. CDR3 nucleotides: TGTGCCACCAGCAGAGAGGGACCTACAGGGGGCGGACAGCCCCAGCATTTT. As protein: CATSREGPTGGGQPQHF.